This TCR beta chain came from a study of shared clonotypes between healthy human individuals (dated by TCRdb to 2020 to 2021). Looking at the study overall: A few men and two women, aged 18 to 49 years, made up the cohort. For each donor, three plates each were used for CD4 naive and CD4 memory, two plates were used for CD8 naive, and one plate was used for CD8 memory. The study deeply sequenced blood TCR repertoires of five healthy adults to estimate repertoire size and the extent of clonotype sharing between individuals. Different laboratories and diverse techniques were used to prepare libraries and sequence TCR repertoires, to increase sequencing depth and limit assay-specific biases. Leukapheresis yielded between about 0.9 and 8.9 billion PBMCs per donor.

Using the deep immunoSEQ assay, TCR CDR3 regions were amplified from genomic DNA by multiplex PCR. Extracted genomic DNA from each cell subset was distributed evenly across all wells of several immunoSEQ 96-well plates, and each plate was treated as a replicate. For sorted subsets, around 0.2 ug of genomic DNA, equivalent to 25,000 to 35,000 T cell genomes, went into each replicate PCR. Purified libraries were measured with a Qubit 3.0 fluorometer, size-checked on a Bioanalyzer 2100, and measured again with the KAPA Library Quantification kit. Each immunoSEQ 96-well plate was sequenced on its own single-read 150-cycle Illumina NextSeq 550 flow cell. On the authors' methods: Because the immunoSEQ output included only junctional sequences and no quality scores, the filtering could not be the same as the filtering used for full-length reads. Sequences were annotated with PyIR, a Python wrapper for IgBLAST v1.9, using IMGT germline references to assign V/J genes and CDR3. Reads with weak V/J assignments (E-value above 1e-6), missing CDR3, stop codons, out-of-frame junctions, or ambiguous translated residues were removed. V3J clonotypes were defined as sequences sharing the same inferred V gene, J gene, and CDR3 amino acid sequence. To compute the percentage overlap between repertoires, the number of shared unique clonotypes was divided by the size of the smaller repertoire. Repertoire richness was assessed with RTK rarefaction, the Chao1 estimator, and Recon v2.1 estimates of unobserved clonotypes. Generation probabilities for all TCRbeta clonotypes obtained by the gDNA method from a few donors were computed using OLGA. Here the immuneACCESS table is served through TCRdb, limited to in-frame sequences with V and J called. Missing clones are a known gap in these copies; in checked studies unresolved V genes cover under half, and the rest lacks a known reason. The V and J calls and clone size are taken from that table; D and trimming were inferred from the DNA. The sample contains around 2,000,000 clones, about 93% of them found a single time. The ten biggest clones cover roughly 1.7% of the sample.

The investigation overall reported the following: Even with the large sequencing depth, rarefaction of the sorted-subset datasets indicated that sequencing was incomplete. Because the study included a small number of donors, the genetic and exposure-history diversity represented was limited. Across a few donors, about 5% of naive CD4, around 3.5% of naive CD8, about 2.3% of memory CD4, and under 0.45% of memory CD8 clonotypes were shared. Only blood was sampled, and tissue TCR repertoires likely differ from those in blood. Estimated clonotype richness was generally larger for naive than for memory subsets. Based on pairwise subsampling, the degree of clonotype sharing among donors was expected to be affected by sequencing depth. Clonotypes shared by all four sorted-subset donors showed higher generation probabilities than non-shared clonotypes.

Concerning this clone itself: Its binding antigen is unknown. One base away there is no much larger clone; base qualities are not given.

For the CD8 naive samples, CD45RO-negative cells were positively selected for CCR7, yielding a CD45RA+CCR7+ population from which TemRA cells were excluded. Donors were healthy HIV-negative adults with no recently reported acute infections or vaccinations. Every donor was a Caucasian adult residing in Nashville, Tennessee, USA. After blood collection by leukapheresis, PBMCs were isolated using Ficoll-Histopaque density gradient centrifugation and then cryopreserved in the vapor phase of liquid nitrogen. Analytical flow cytometry was used to check the purity and quantity of every magnetically sorted T cell population. Each sorted fraction had its genomic DNA isolated and then quantified by UV absorbance on a Nanodrop 2000c. At the junction V is shortened by 4 bases and J by 0 bases, with 16 bases in between. From the cysteine through the phenylalanine, the CDR3 covers 16 amino acids. The sequence is cut down to CDR3 DNA, 48 bases in frame from base 1. The germline V gene (reference sequence) sets CDR1 to SEHNR and CDR2 to FQNEAQ.

The sequence joins TRBV7-9 to TRBJ2-7; the D assignment is uncertain and may be TRBD1 or TRBD2, with 5 bases supporting each. This clonotype was sampled from a young man in good health. Some clones in this sample may be carry-over from other donors' samples. Sequenced input: naive CD8+ T cells from PBMCs. What the cell subset or site label conveys for this sample: CD45RA+CCR7+. CDR3 loop: CASSSREGPSSYEQYF. DNA sequence: TGTGCCAGCAGCTCCCGTGAGGGGCCGAGCTCCTACGAGCAGTACTTC.